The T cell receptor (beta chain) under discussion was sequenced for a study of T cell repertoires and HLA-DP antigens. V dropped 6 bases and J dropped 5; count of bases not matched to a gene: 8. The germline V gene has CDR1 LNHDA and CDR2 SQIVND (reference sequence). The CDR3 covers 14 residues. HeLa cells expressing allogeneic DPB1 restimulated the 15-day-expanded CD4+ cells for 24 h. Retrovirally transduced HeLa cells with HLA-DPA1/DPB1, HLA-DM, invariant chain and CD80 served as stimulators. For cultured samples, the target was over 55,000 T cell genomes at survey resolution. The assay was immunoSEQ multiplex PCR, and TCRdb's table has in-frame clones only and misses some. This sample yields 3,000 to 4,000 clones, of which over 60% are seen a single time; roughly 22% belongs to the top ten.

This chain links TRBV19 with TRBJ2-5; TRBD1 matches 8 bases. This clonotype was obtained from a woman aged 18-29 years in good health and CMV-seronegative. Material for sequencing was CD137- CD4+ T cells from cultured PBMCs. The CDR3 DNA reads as TGTGCCAGTAGCGCCCCAGGGGGCTGGGAGACCCAGTACTTC. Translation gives CASSAPGGWETQYF.